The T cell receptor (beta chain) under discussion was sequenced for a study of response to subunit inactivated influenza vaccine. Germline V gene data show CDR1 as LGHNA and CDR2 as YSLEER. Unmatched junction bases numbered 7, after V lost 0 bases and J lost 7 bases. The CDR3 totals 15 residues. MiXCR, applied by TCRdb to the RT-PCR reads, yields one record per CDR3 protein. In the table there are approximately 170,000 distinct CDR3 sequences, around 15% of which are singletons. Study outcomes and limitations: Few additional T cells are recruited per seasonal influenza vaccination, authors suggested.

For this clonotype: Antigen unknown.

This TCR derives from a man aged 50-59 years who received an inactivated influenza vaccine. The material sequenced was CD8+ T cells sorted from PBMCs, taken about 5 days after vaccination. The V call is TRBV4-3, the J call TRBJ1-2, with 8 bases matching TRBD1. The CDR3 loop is CASSQEWQGAPGYTF. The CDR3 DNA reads TGCGCCAGCAGCCAAGAATGGCAGGGGGCGCCTGGCTACACCTTC.